Following are 19 T cell receptor beta chains from one sample sequenced in a study of CD8 T cells in Susac syndrome. With random hexamers, reverse transcription was performed on about 0.5 to 1 ug of RNA. TCRdb re-derived calls from the immunoSEQ multiplex PCR reads in MiXCR, one entry per CDR3 protein. The data show 180,000 or so distinct CDR3 sequences, 90% to 95% seen once. Sequenced material: CD4+ T cells from PBMCs. Source of these receptors: a human donor with multiple sclerosis.

This clonotype has only a few counts. The chain combines TRBV9 with TRBJ2-3, with no clear D. From germline, CDR1 is SGDLS and CDR2 YYNGEE. The V and J ends lost 4 bases and 2 bases respectively, with 5 bases between them. The CDR3 is made up of 12 amino acids. The CDR3 DNA is TGTGCCAGCAGCCGGACCACAGATACGCAGTATTTT. Translated: CASSRTTDTQYF.

The rearrangement joins TRBV5-4 to TRBJ1-5; D remains unclear. Trimming removed 2 bases at V and 6 bases at J, with 6 bases between. This CDR3 has 12 amino acids. Germline values: CDR1 SGHNT, CDR2 YYREEE (reference sequence). CDR3 DNA: TGTGCCAGCAGCTTTGAAGGTCAGCCCCAGCATTTT. Translation: CASSFEGQPQHF.

V is TRBV29-1 and J is TRBJ2-5, with D maybe TRBD1 (5 bases). Germline values: CDR1 SQVTM, CDR2 ANQGSEA. V was pared by 7 bases and J by 10 bases, with 16 bases between. This CDR3 region has 11 residues. CDR3 region: CSAQQVGSQYF. CDR3 DNA sequence: TGCAGCGCTCAACAGGTGGGAAGCCAGTACTTC.

This clonotype was detected once. The rearrangement uses TRBV6-4 and TRBJ2-3; the D is unclear. Germline V gene lookup returns CDR1 MRHNA and CDR2 SNTAGT. V shed 8 bases and J shed 0 bases, with 6 bases lying between them. The CDR3 covers 12 residues. This chain's CDR3 is CASQGSTDTQYF. The DNA for the CDR3 is TGTGCCAGCCAAGGGAGCACAGATACGCAGTATTTT.

The CDR3 nucleotides are TGTGCCACCAGTGACTCGACTAGCACAGATACGCAGTATTTT. It codes for CATSDSTSTDTQYF. This chain links TRBV24-1 with TRBJ2-3; D remains unclear. The CDR3 has 14 residues. Germline V gives CDR1 KGHDR, CDR2 SFDVKD. Deletions cut 4 bases from V and 0 bases from J, with 7 bases between.

CDR3 nucleotides: TGCGCCAGCAGCCAATTTAGCGGCCCCCAAACCTACGAGCAGTACTTC. Its translation is CASSQFSGPQTYEQYF. The gene calls are TRBV4-1 and TRBJ2-7; possible D gene TRBD2, 6 bases. The germline V and J ends were trimmed by 2 bases and 2 bases, with 16 bases remaining between them. Germline V gene sequence: CDR1 MGHRA, CDR2 YSYEKL. This CDR3 spans 16 amino acids.

The CDR3 protein is CASSVDRESLYGYTF. In nucleotides, the CDR3 is TGTGCCAGCAGCGTGGACAGGGAGTCGCTTTATGGCTACACCTTC. The chain carries TRBV9 and TRBJ1-2; 8 nucleotides align to TRBD1. Germline V gene sequence: CDR1 SGDLS, CDR2 YYNGEE. V trimming: 2 bases; J trimming: 5 bases; junction bases outside the gene matches: 8. The CDR3 spans 15 residues.

This clonotype was detected once. The rearrangement uses TRBV5-1 and TRBJ1-2; no clear D gene. The germline gives CDR1 SGHRS, CDR2 YFSETQ. The CDR3 consists of 17 residues. V lost 2 bases to trimming and J lost 3 bases, with 20 bases between them. CDR3 loop: CASSFGDLPVVDYGYTF. The CDR3 nucleotides are TGCGCCAGCAGCTTTGGAGACCTACCTGTGGTAGACTATGGCTACACCTTC.

The rearrangement uses TRBV30 and TRBJ2-5, with unresolved D. The germline V gene has CDR1 GTSNPN and CDR2 SVGIG (reference sequence). Trimming removed 1 base from V and 4 bases from J, with 4 bases in between. The CDR3 has 11 residues. This CDR3 reads CAWSGAETQYF. CDR3 nucleotide sequence: TGTGCCTGGAGTGGGGCAGAGACCCAGTACTTC.

The chain employs TRBV5-1 and TRBJ2-3; D is ambiguous. CDR3 length: 16 residues. The V end was cut by 4 bases, the J end by 4 bases, with 19 bases between. Germline CDR1 is SGHRS and CDR2 is YFSETQ. The CDR3 DNA sequence: TGCGCCAGCAGCCCGGCGGCCCCCATAGGCCCAGATACGCAGTATTTT. This translates into CASSPAAPIGPDTQYF. Complete variable domain (other parts from reference TRBV5-1 and TRBJ2-3): KAGVTQTPRYLIKTRGQQVTLSCSPISGHRSVSWYQQTPGQGLQFLFEYFSETQRNKGNFPGRFSGRQFSNSRSEMNVSTLELGDSALYLCASSPAAPIGPDTQYFGPGTRLTVL.

V usage is TRBV24-1 and J usage is TRBJ2-7, with D perhaps TRBD1 or TRBD2 (5 bases each). The V end lost 9 bases, the J end lost 1 base, and 15 bases lay between the germline ends. The length of the CDR3 is 14 residues. CDR1 is KGHDR, CDR2 SFDVKD, per germline. The CDR3 bases are TGTGCCACCCCGGGACGGCGGCCATCCTACGAGCAGTACTTC. This sequence encodes CATPGRRPSYEQYF.

This rearrangement joins TRBV20-1 to TRBJ1-2; no definite D call. Germline CDR1 DFQATT, CDR2 SNEGSKA (reference sequence). Trimming removed 4 bases from V and 4 bases from J, with 13 bases in between. The CDR3 covers 13 residues. CDR3 DNA: TGCAGTGCTATTACCCCAGGCGCCTATGGCTACACCTTC. Amino acids: CSAITPGAYGYTF.

On this clonotype itself: One junction end does not reproduce the germline sequence, and a read error may be involved. The gene calls are TRBV29-1 and TRBJ2-5; the match to TRBD1 covers 8 bases. The CDR3 spans 9 residues. Germline V gene data show CDR1 as SQVTM and CDR2 as ANQGSEA. The CDR3 spells CSGGTGENF. The CDR3 region has the DNA TGCAGCGGGGGGACAGGCGAGAACTTC.

V gene TRBV30 combines with J gene TRBJ2-7; unclear D gene. The ends were cut back, 1 base at V and 0 bases at J, with 7 bases in the middle. CDR1 and CDR2 from the germline V gene are GTSNPN and SVGIG (reference sequence). CDR3 size: 13 residues. CDR3 bases: TGTGCCTGGAGTGGTTGGCACTCCTACGAGCAGTACTTC. Its translation is CAWSGWHSYEQYF.

The CDR3 loop is CASSHTDRGNQPQHF. The CDR3 bases are TGTGCCAGCAGCCACACCGACAGGGGCAATCAGCCCCAGCATTTT. This chain links TRBV7-9 with TRBJ1-5; 7 nucleotides agree with TRBD1. J was trimmed by 2 bases and V by 5 bases; bases with no gene match: 6. CDR1 and CDR2 from the germline V gene are SEHNR and FQNEAQ (reference sequence). The CDR3 has 15 amino acids.

The chain combines TRBV6-1 with TRBJ2-1, with TRBD1 identical over 8 bases. Germline CDR1 reads MNHNS; CDR2 reads SASEGT. The CDR3 runs 13 residues. The trim removed 6 bases at V and 12 bases at J, leaving 10 bases unmatched. The CDR3 protein is CASRPGQEIVQFF. CDR3 nucleotide sequence: TGTGCCAGCAGACCGGGACAGGAGATCGTGCAGTTCTTC.

The chain couples TRBV20-1 to TRBJ2-5; no firm D call. Germline CDR1 reads DFQATT; CDR2 reads SNEGSKA (reference sequence). V dropped 5 bases and J dropped 5 bases, with 27 bases sitting between them. The CDR3 extends over 17 amino acids. In nucleotides, the CDR3 is TGCAGTGCTTATTCTATGGGTCTAGACCTCCCATACGAGACCCAGTACTTC. Translation gives CSAYSMGLDLPYETQYF.

The V call is TRBV2, the J call TRBJ1-5; unclear D gene. The CDR3 covers 14 residues. Trimming cost V 7 bases and J 4 bases, with 14 bases left between them. The germline gives CDR1 SNHLY, CDR2 FYNNEI. The CDR3 nucleotides are TGTGCCAGCACAAAGGATGAGGGAAATCAGCCCCAGCATTTT. It is translated as CASTKDEGNQPQHF.

This chain connects TRBV7-2 to TRBJ2-3; 9 positions match TRBD1. V was clipped by 5 bases and J by 7 bases; unmatched bases: 7. The CDR3 is 14 amino acids. Germline-derived CDR1 and CDR2 are SGHTA and FQGNSA. CDR3 in DNA: TGTGCCAGCAGCCTAAGGACAGGGGAAAATACGCAGTATTTT. Its translation is CASSLRTGENTQYF.